Sequencing of this T cell receptor beta chain was carried out in a study of Ad26.COV2.S vaccination and SARS-CoV-2 variants. Study background: In the study, Ad26.COV2.S was injected intramuscularly once, or twice 56 days apart.

Treatment specified: about 20 received Ad26.COV2.S at low or high dose, single or two shots; several received placebo; per-sample allocation not given. All samples were drawn on day 63, counting from the first vaccine or placebo injection. The table came from immunoSEQ multiplex PCR; TCRdb's copy has only in-frame clones and leaves some out. This table has roughly 390,000 clones, about 85% appearing once. V was pared by 2 bases and J by 8 bases, with 10 bases between. Germline CDR1 and CDR2: SGHDT and YYEEEE. The CDR3 has 12 amino acids. The sequence derives from a person between 18 and 65 years old who received the Ad26.COV2.S COVID-19 vaccine or a placebo. The material was peripheral blood, obtained in a trial of Ad26.COV2.S vaccine versus placebo. The chain is built from TRBV5-6 and TRBJ1-2; D remains ambiguous. The CDR3 loop is CASSFVGIGYTF. The CDR3 DNA reads as TGTGCCAGCAGCTTTGTGGGAATAGGCTACACCTTC.